The clone carrying this TCR beta chain was observed a few times. What it recognizes is unknown. Produced via immunoSEQ multiplex PCR; TCRdb's table is partial and in-frame only. The sample includes more than 50,000 clones, around 75% of them seen just once. Each and every patient relapsed after autologous stem cell transplantation, and patients got differing brentuximab vedotin exposure. The sample belongs to a study of PD-1 blockade in classical Hodgkin lymphoma. Overall study context: The nivolumab dose that patients received was 3 mg/kg, given intravenously every 2 weeks. Study findings and constraints: Patients were excluded if nivolumab began under 1 year after ASCT (the autologous transplant).

The CDR3 covers 15 residues. V lost 2 bases to trimming and J lost 5 bases; unmatched junction nucleotides: 6. Germline lookup yields CDR1 KGHSH and CDR2 LQKENI. This rearrangement joins TRBV18 to TRBJ1-2; 9 bases line up with TRBD1. This TCR came from a human donor with classical Hodgkin lymphoma. The sequences come from peripheral blood mononuclear cells (PBMCs), collected before the second cycle of nivolumab. DNA for the CDR3: TGTGCCAGCTCACCATCAGTGACAGGGGGTTATGGCTACACCTTC. Protein sequence: CASSPSVTGGYGYTF.